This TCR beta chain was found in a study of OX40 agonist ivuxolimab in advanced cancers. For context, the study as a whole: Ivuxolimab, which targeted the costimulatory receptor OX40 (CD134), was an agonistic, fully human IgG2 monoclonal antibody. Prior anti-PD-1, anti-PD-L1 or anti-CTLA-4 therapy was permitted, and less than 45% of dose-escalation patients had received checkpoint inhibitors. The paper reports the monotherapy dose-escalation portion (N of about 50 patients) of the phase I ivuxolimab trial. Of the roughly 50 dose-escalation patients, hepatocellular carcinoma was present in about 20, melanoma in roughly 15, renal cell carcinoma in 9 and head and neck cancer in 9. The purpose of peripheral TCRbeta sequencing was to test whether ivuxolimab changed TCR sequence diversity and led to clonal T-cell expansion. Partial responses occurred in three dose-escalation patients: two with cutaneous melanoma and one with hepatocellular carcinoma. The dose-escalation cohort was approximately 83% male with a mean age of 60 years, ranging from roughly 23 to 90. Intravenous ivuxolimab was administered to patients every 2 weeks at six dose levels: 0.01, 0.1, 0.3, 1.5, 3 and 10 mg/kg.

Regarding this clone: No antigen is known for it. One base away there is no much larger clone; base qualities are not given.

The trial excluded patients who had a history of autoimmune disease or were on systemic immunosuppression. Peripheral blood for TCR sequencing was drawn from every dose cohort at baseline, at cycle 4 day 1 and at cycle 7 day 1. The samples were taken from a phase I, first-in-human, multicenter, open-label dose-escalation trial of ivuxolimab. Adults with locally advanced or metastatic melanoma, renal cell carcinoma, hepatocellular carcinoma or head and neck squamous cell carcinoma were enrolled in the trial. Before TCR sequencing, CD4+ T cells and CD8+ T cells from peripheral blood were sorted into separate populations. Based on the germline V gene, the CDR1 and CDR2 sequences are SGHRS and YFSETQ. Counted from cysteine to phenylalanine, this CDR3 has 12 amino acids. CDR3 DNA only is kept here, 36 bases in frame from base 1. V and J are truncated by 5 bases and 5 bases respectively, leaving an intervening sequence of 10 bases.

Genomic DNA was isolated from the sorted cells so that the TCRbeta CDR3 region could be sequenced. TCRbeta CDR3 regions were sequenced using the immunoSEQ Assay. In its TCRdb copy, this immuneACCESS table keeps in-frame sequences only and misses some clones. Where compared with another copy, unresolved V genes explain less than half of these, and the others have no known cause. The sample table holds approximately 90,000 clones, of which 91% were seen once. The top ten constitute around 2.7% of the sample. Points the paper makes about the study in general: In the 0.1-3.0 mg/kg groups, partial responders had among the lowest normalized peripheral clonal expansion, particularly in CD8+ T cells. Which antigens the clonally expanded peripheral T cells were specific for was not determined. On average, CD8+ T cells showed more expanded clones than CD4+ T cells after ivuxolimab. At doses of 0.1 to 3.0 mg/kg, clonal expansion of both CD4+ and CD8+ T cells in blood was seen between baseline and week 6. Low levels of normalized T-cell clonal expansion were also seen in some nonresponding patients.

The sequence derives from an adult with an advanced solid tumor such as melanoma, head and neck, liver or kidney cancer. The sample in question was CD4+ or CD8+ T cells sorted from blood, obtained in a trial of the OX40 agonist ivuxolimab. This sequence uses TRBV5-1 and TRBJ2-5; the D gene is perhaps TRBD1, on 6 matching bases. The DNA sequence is TGCGCCAGCAGACGACAGGAGGAGACCCAGTACTTC. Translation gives CASRRQEETQYF.